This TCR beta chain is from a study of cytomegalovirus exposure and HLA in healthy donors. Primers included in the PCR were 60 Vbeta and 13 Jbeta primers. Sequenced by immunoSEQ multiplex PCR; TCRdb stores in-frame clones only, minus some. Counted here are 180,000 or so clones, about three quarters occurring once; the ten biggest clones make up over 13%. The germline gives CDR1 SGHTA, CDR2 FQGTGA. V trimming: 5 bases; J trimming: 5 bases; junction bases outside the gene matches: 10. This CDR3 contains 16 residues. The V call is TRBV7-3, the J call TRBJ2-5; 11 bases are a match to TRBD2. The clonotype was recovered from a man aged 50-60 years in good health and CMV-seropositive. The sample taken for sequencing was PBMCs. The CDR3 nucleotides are TGTGCCAGCAGCCCCCGGGGTAGCGGGGGGGCTGAGACCCAGTACTTC. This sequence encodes CASSPRGSGGAETQYF.